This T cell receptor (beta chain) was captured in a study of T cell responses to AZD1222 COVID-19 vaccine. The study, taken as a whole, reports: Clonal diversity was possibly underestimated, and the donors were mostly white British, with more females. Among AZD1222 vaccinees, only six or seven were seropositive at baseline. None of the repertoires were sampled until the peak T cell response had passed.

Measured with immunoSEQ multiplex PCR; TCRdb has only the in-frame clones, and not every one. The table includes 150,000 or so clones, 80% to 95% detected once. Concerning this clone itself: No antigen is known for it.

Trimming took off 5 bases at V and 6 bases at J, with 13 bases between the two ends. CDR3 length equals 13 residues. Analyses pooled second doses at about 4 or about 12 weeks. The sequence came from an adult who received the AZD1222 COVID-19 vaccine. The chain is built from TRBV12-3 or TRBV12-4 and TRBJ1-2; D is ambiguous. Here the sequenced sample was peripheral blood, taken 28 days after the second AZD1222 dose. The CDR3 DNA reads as TGTGCCAGCAGTCCCGACGCCTCCCATGGCTACACCTTC. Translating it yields CASSPDASHGYTF.